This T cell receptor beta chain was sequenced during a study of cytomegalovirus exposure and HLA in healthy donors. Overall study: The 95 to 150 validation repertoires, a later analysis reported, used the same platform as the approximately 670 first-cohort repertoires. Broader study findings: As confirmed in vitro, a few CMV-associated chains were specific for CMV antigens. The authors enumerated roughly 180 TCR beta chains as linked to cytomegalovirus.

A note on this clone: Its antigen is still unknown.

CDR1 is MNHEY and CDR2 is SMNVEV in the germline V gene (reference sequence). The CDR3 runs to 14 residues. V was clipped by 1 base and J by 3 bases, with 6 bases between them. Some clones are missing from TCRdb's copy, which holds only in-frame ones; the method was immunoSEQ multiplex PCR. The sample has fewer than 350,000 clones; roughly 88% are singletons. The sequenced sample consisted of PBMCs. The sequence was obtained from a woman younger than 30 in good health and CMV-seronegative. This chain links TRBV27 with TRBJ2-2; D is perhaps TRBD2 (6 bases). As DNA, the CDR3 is TGTGCCAGCAGTTTATGGGGGGACACCGGGGAGCTGTTTTTT. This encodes CASSLWGDTGELFF.